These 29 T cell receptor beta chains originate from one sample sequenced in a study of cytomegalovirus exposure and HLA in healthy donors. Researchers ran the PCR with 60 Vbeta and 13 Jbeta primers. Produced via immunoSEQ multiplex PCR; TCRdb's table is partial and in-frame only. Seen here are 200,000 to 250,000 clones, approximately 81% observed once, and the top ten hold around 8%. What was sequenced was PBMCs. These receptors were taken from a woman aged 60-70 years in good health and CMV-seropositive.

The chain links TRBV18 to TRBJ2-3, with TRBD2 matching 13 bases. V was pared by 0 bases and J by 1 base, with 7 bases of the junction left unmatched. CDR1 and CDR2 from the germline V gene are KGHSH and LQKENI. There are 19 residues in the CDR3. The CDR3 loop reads CASSPPGLAGIWGTDTQYF. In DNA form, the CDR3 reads TGTGCCAGCTCACCACCGGGACTAGCGGGAATATGGGGCACAGATACGCAGTATTTT.

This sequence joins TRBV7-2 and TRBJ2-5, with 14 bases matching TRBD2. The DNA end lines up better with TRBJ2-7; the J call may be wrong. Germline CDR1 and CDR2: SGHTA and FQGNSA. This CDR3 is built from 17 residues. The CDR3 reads CASSFGTSGSLSYEQYF. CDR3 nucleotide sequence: TGTGCCAGCAGCTTTGGGACTAGCGGGAGTCTGTCCTACGAGCAGTACTTC.

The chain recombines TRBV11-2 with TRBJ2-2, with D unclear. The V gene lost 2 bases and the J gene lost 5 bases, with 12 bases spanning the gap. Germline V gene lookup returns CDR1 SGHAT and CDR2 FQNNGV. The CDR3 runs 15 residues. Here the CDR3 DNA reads TGTGCCAGCAGCTTAATAGAAAGTCGGACCGGGGAGCTGTTTTTT. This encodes CASSLIESRTGELFF.

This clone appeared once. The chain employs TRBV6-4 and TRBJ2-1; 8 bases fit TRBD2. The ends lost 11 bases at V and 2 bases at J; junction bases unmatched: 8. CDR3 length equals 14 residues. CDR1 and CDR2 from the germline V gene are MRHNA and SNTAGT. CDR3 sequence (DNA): TGTGCCCCTCGGGGGGGGTGGGCCTACAATGAGCAGTTCTTC. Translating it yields CAPRGGWAYNEQFF.

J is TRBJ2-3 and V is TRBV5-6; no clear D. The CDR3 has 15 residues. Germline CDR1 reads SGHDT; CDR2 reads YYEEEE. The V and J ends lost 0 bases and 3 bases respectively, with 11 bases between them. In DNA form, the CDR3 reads TGTGCCAGCAGCTTGGTCTTTTACCGGACAGATACGCAGTATTTT. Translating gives CASSLVFYRTDTQYF.

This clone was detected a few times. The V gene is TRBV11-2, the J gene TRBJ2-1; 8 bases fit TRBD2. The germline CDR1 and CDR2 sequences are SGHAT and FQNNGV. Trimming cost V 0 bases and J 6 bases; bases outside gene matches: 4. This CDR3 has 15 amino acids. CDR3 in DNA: TGTGCCAGCAGCTTAGATCCGGGAGGGGGCAATGAGCAGTTCTTC. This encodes CASSLDPGGGNEQFF.

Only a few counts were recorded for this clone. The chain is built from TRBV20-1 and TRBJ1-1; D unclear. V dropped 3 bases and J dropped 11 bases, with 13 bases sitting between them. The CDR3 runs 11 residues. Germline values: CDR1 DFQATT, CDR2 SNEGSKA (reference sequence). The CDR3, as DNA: TGCAGTGCTAGGCTCGACTCGGCGGCTTTCTTT. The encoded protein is CSARLDSAAFF.

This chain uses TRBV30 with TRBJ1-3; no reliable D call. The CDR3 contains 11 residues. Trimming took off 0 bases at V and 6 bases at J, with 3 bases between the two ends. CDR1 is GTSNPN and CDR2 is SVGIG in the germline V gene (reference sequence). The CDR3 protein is CAWSVQNTIYF. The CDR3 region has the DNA TGTGCCTGGAGTGTACAAAACACCATATATTTT.

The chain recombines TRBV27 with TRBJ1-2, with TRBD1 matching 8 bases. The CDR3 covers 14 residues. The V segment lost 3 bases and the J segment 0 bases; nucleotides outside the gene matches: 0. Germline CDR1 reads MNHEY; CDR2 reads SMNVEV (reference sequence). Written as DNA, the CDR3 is TGTGCCAGCAGTTTGACAGGGGCTAACTATGGCTACACCTTC. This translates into CASSLTGANYGYTF.

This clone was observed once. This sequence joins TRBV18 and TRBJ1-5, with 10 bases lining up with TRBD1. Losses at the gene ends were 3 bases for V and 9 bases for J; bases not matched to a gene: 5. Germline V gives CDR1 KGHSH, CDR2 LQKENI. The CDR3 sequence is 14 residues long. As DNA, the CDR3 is TGTGCCAGCTCACCTGGGACAGGGGATGTGCCCCAGCATTTT. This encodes CASSPGTGDVPQHF.

The CDR3 is CASSKTLNTEAFF. CDR3 nucleotide sequence: TGTGCCAGCAGCAAGACACTCAACACTGAAGCTTTCTTT. The chain recombines TRBV11-3 with TRBJ1-1; D is unresolved. The CDR3 runs to 13 residues. Germline CDR1 and CDR2: SGHNT and YENEEA. The V gene lost 5 bases and the J gene lost 2 bases, with 9 bases spanning the gap.

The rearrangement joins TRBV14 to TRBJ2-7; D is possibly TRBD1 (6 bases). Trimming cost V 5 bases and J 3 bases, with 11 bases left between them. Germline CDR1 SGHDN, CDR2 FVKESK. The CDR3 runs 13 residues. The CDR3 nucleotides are TGTGCCAGCAGCGAGGGACACCTCTACGAGCAGTACTTC. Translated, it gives CASSEGHLYEQYF.

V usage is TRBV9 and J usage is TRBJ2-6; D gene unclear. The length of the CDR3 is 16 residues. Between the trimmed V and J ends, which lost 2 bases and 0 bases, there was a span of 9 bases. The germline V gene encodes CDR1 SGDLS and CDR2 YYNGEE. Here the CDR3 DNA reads TGTGCCAGCAGCGTGAGAGAGATCTCTGGGGCCAACGTCCTGACTTTC. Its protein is CASSVREISGANVLTF.

The CDR3 here is CASRKTVELKAFF. The CDR3, as DNA: TGTGCCAGCAGGAAAACAGTTGAACTGAAAGCTTTCTTT. The chain links TRBV6-5 to TRBJ1-1, with unresolved D. The CDR3 contains 13 residues. V gave up 6 bases and J gave up 9 bases, with 17 bases separating them. Germline values: CDR1 MNHEY, CDR2 SVGAGI.

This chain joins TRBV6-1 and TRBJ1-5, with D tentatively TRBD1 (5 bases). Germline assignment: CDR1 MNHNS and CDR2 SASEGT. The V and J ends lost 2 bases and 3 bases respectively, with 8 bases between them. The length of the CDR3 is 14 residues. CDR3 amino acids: CASSEQGNNQPQHF. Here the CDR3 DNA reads TGTGCCAGCAGTGAACAGGGAAACAATCAGCCCCAGCATTTT.

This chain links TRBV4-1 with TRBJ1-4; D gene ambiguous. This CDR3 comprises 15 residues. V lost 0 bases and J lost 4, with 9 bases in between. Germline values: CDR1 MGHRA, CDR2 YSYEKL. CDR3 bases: TGCGCCAGCAGCCAAGATGAGGGTCTTAATGAAAAACTGTTTTTT. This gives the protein CASSQDEGLNEKLFF.

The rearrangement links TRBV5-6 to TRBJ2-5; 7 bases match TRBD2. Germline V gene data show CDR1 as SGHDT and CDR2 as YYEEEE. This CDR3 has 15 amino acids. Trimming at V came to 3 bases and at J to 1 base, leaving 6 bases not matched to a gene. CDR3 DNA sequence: TGTGCCAGCAGCTCATTCCGGACTAGCCAAGAGACCCAGTACTTC. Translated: CASSSFRTSQETQYF.

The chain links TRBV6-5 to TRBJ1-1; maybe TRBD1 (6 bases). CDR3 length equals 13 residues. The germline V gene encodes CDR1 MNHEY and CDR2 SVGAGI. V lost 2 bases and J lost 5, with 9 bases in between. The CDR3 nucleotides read TGTGCCAGCAGTTACGGACAGATTACTGAAGCTTTCTTT. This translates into CASSYGQITEAFF.

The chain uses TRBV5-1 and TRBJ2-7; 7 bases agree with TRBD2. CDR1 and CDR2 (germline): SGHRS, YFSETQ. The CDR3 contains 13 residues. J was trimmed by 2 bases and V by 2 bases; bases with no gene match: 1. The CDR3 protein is CASSLSGTYEQYF. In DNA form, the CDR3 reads TGCGCCAGCAGCTTAAGCGGGACCTACGAGCAGTACTTC.

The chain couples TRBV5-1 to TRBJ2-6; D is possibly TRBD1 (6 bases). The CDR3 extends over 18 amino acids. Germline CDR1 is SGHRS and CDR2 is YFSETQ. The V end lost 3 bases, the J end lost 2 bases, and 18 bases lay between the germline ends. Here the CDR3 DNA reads TGCGCCAGCAGCTCGGTACAGGGTTTAGGTACTGGGGCCAACGTCCTGACTTTC. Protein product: CASSSVQGLGTGANVLTF.

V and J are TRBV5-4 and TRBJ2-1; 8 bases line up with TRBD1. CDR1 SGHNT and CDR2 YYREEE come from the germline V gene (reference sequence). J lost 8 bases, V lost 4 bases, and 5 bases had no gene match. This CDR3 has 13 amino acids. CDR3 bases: TGTGCCAGCAGCCTAGACAGGGGATATGAGCAGTTCTTC. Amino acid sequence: CASSLDRGYEQFF.

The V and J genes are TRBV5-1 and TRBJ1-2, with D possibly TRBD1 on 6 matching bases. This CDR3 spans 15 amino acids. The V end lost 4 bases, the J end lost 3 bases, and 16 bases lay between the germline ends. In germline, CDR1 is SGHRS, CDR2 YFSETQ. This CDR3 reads CASSPGAGADYGYTF. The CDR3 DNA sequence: TGCGCCAGCAGCCCAGGAGCGGGGGCAGACTATGGCTACACCTTC. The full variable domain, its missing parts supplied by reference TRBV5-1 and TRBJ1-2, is KAGVTQTPRYLIKTRGQQVTLSCSPISGHRSVSWYQQTPGQGLQFLFEYFSETQRNKGNFPGRFSGRQFSNSRSEMNVSTLELGDSALYLCASSPGAGADYGYTFGSGTRLTVV.

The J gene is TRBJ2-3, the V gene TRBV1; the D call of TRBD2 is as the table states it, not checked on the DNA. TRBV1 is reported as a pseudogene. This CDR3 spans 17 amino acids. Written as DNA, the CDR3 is TGCACCAGCAGCCAGACCGGACTAGCGGCCCGCACAGATACGCAGTATTTT. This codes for CTSSQTGLAARTDTQYF.

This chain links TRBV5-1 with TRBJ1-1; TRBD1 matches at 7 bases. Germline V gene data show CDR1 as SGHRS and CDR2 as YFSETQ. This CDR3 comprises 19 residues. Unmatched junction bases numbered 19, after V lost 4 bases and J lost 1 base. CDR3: CASSLVFPGGVRGNTEAFF. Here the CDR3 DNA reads TGCGCCAGCAGCCTGGTATTCCCAGGGGGAGTGAGGGGGAACACTGAAGCTTTCTTT.

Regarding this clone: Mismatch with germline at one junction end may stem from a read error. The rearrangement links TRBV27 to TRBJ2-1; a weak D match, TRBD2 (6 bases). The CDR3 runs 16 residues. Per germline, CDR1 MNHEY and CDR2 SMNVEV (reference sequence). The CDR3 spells CASSSLAERLYNEQLF. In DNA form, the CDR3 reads TGTGCCAGCAGTTCCTTAGCGGAAAGACTCTACAATGAGCAGCTCTTC.

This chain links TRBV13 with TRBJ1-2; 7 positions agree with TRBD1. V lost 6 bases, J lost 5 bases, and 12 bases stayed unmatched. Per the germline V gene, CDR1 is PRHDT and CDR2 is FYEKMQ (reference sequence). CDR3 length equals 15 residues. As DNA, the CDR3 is TGTGCCAGCAGATCAAGGGGGCGCGAGCATTATGGCTACACCTTC. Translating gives CASRSRGREHYGYTF.

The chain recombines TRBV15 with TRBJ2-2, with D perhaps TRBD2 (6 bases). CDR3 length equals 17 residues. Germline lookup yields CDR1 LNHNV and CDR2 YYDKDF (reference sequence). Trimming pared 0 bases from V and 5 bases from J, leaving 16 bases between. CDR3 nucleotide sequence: TGTGCCACCAGCAGAGATAAGTTAGGGACTTCGACCGGGGAGCTGTTTTTT. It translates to CATSRDKLGTSTGELFF. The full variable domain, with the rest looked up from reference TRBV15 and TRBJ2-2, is DAMVIQNPRYQVTQFGKPVTLSCSQTLNHNVMYWYQQKSSQAPKLLFHYYDKDFNNEADTPDNFQSRRPNTSFCFLDIRSPGLGDTAMYLCATSRDKLGTSTGELFFGEGSRLTVL.

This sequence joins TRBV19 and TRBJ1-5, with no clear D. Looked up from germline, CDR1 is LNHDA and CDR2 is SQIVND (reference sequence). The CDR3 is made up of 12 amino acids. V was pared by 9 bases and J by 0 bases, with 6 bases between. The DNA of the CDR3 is TGTGCCAGCGGTTATAGCAATCAGCCCCAGCATTTT. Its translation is CASGYSNQPQHF.

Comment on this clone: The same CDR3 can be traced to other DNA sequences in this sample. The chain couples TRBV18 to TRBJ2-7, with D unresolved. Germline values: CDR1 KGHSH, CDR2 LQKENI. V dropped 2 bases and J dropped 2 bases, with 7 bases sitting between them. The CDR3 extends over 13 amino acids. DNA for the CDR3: TGTGCCAGCTCACCAGGGCAGACCTACGAGCAGTACTTC. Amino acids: CASSPGQTYEQYF.